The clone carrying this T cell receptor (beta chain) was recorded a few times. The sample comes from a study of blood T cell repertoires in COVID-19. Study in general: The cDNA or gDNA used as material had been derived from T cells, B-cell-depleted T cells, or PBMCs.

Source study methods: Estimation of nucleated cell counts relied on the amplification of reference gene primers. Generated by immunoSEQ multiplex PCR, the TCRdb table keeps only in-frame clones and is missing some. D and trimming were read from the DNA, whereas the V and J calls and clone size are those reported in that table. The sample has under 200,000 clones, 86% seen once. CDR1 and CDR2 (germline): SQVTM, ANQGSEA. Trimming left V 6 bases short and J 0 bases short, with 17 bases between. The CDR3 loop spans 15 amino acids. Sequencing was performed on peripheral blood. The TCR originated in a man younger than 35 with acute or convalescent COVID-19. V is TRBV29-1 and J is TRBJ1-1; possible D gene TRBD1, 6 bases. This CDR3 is CSVGRTVPMNTEAFF. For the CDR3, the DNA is TGCAGCGTGGGGCGGACAGTACCTATGAACACTGAAGCTTTCTTT.